This T cell receptor (beta chain) was sequenced in a study of blood T cell repertoires in COVID-19. Using immunoSEQ multiplex PCR, the repertoire was profiled, and TCRdb retains in-frame clones only, with some absent. The sample has roughly 240,000 clones; approximately 90% are singletons. The CDR3 has 12 residues. The ends were cut back, 5 bases at V and 3 bases at J, with 8 bases in the middle. The germline CDR1 and CDR2 sequences are SGHDT and YYEEEE. The chain uses TRBV5-6 and TRBJ1-1; D might be TRBD1 (6 bases). The sequence came from a man aged 45-60 years who had been exposed to COVID-19. The sample taken for sequencing was PBMCs or T cells enriched from blood (not recorded which). The CDR3 region has the DNA TGTGCCAGCAGTCCAGGGGACACTGAAGCTTTCTTT. Encoded protein: CASSPGDTEAFF. Supplemented by reference TRBV5-6 and TRBJ1-1, the full variable domain reads DAGVTQSPTHLIKTRGQQVTLRCSPKSGHDTVSWYQQALGQGPQFIFQYYEEEERQRGNFPDRFSGHQFPNYSSELNVNALLLGDSALYLCASSPGDTEAFFGQGTRLTVV.